A selection of T cell receptor beta chains follows, all from one sample in a study of T cell repertoires in cytomegalovirus infection. Their recognized antigens are unknown. In TCRdb, the reads were re-called with MiXCR into one record per CDR3 protein. The sample records 750,000 to 950,000 distinct CDR3 sequences, about 27% being singletons. Source: cultured CD8+ T cells from PBMCs, taken from culture after CMV antigen stimulation. The receptor source for this set is a human donor in good health (CMV status not recorded). Some clones in this sample may be carry-over from other donors' samples. The CDR3 runs from the conserved cysteine through the conserved F or W. Fields, in order: D gene, clone size, CDR3 length, J gene, V gene, CDR3 DNA, CDR3 protein. A D gene is named only where the DNA matches it firmly. Size is stated for part of the rows, as once, few or many counts, or as a class when the clone is expanded.

NA NA 15 TRBJ1-6 TRBV27 TGTGCCAGCAGTTTTCCTACAGGGAACAATTCACCCCTCCACTTT CASSFPTGNNSPLHF
TRBD1 NA 18 TRBJ2-1 TRBV7-6 TGTGCCAGCAGCTTAGACCCCCCGTTGACAGGGTCCTACAATGAGCAGTTCTTC CASSLDPPLTGSYNEQFF
NA few 16 TRBJ2-5 TRBV15 TGTGCCACCAGCAGAGATCGCCCGGGGTCGGGGGAGACCCAGTACTTC CATSRDRPGSGETQYF
NA few 15 TRBJ2-2 TRBV20-1 TGCAGTGCTCTTGAGGACAGATTCTACACCGGGGAGCTGTTTTTT CSALEDRFYTGELFF
TRBD1 few 14 TRBJ1-6 TRBV15 TGTGCCACCAGCGGACAGGGATCGGATTCACCCCTCCACTTT CATSGQGSDSPLHF
TRBD1 NA 20 TRBJ1-2 TRBV7-8 TGTGCCAGCAGCTACAGACGACCGGGACAGGGGGCTCTTCAGCTTGATGGCTACACCTTC CASSYRRPGQGALQLDGYTF
NA NA 12 TRBJ1-1 TRBV12-3/TRBV12-4 TGTGCCAGCAGTCATACTAGGTCTGAAGCTTTCTTT CASSHTRSEAFF
TRBD1 NA 13 TRBJ1-6 TRBV12-3/TRBV12-4 TGTGCCAGCCGAGGGGGACAGTTGGTACCCCTCCACTTT CASRGGQLVPLHF
NA NA 15 TRBJ2-3 TRBV11-3 TGTGCCAGCAGCTTAGGGCTAGCCTACACAGATACGCAGTATTTT CASSLGLAYTDTQYF
TRBD2 NA 16 TRBJ2-2 TRBV5-1 TGCGCCAGCAGCTTCGTTAGCGGGGAGAACACCGGGGAGCTGTTTTTT CASSFVSGENTGELFF
NA few 13 TRBJ1-1 TRBV7-9 TGTGCCAGCAGCCCCCCGGGGGGCTCTGAAGCTTTCTTT CASSPPGGSEAFF
NA few 14 TRBJ1-5 TRBV27 TGTGCCAGCGGTGACCTATCGGGCAATCAGCCCCAGCATTTT CASGDLSGNQPQHF
NA NA 12 TRBJ2-5 TRBV7-3 TGTGCCAGCAGAGAAGAGCTAGAGACCCAGTACTTC CASREELETQYF
NA NA 14 TRBJ1-5 TRBV6-5 TGTGCCAGCAGTTACGCAGGGGATGGCCAGCCCCAGCATTTT CASSYAGDGQPQHF
TRBD1 NA 12 TRBJ1-2 TRBV19 TGTGCCAGTAGTATGGGAGGAGGGGGCTTCACCTTC CASSMGGGGFTF
NA NA 13 TRBJ1-2 TRBV12-5 TGTGCTAGTGGTTTGGGCAGGGTCTATGGCTACACCTTC CASGLGRVYGYTF
TRBD2 NA 15 TRBJ2-3 TRBV9 TGTGCCAGCAGCGTAGACGGGGGGGGCACAGATACGCAGTATTTT CASSVDGGGTDTQYF
TRBD2 many 18 TRBJ2-7 TRBV12-3/TRBV12-4 TGTGCCAGCAGCCAAATAGGACTAGCGGGCCCAAGCTCCTACGAGCAGTACTTC CASSQIGLAGPSSYEQYF
NA NA 14 TRBJ1-5 TRBV27 TGTGCCAGCAGTTTTGGGGCAGAACTCCAGCCCCAGCATTTT CASSFGAELQPQHF
NA NA 15 TRBJ2-3 TRBV4-3 TGCGCCAGCAGCCAAGCCAGGGGCCCTGGAGATACGCAGTATTTT CASSQARGPGDTQYF
NA NA 11 TRBJ2-7 TRBV7-9 TGTGCCAGCGGGGGGGCAAACGAGCAGTACTTC CASGGANEQYF
TRBD2 many 18 TRBJ2-1 TRBV7-2 TGTGCCAGCAGCATAGGACTAGCGGGGGGGCCCTCCTACAATGAGCAGTTCTTC CASSIGLAGGPSYNEQFF
TRBD2 few 14 TRBJ2-3 TRBV12-3/TRBV12-4 TGTGCCAGCAGTACCGGACTAGCTGCGGATACGCAGTATTTT CASSTGLAADTQYF
NA NA 13 TRBJ2-3 TRBV6-5 TGTGCCAGCACGGTGGGAGAAACAGATACGCAGTATTTT CASTVGETDTQYF
TRBD2 few 15 TRBJ2-1 TRBV14 TGTGCCAGCAGCCAAGATTGGGGCCCGGGGACTACGCAGTTCTTC CASSQDWGPGTTQFF
NA NA 13 TRBJ1-1 TRBV6-1 TGTGCCAGCATCGGAGGCCTCTCGATCGAAGCTTTCTTT CASIGGLSIEAFF
TRBD1 NA 20 TRBJ1-2 TRBV19 TGTGCCAGTATCGGTATCGGAGGACAGAGCAGACAGGGAGCCACCTATGGCTACACCTTC CASIGIGGQSRQGATYGYTF
NA NA 17 TRBJ1-3 TRBV5-5 TGTGCCAGCAGCTTTGATTCGTTGGAGATCACTGGAAACACCATATATTTT CASSFDSLEITGNTIYF
NA few 13 TRBJ1-2 TRBV6-5 TGTGCCAGCAGTTACGGAGGGATAAATGGCTACACCTTC CASSYGGINGYTF
NA NA 14 TRBJ2-7 TRBV6-5 TGTGCCAGCAGTTACTCCGACGTGGGCAACGAGCAGTACTTC CASSYSDVGNEQYF
TRBD1 few 15 TRBJ1-2 TRBV7-6 TGTGCCATCCACTTGACAGGGGTCCCAGTCGATGGCTACACCTTC CAIHLTGVPVDGYTF
NA NA 8 TRBJ2-7 TRBV29-1 TGCAGCGTTGGGGCCGGAGACTTC CSVGAGDF
NA NA 16 TRBJ1-5 TRBV7-6 TGTGCCAGCAGCCATGAACAGGGAAATAGCAATCAGCCCCAGCATTTT CASSHEQGNSNQPQHF
NA NA 13 TRBJ2-1 TRBV27 TGTGCCAGCAGTTTATGGGAGAGGAATGAGCAGTTCTTC CASSLWERNEQFF
TRBD1 NA 14 TRBJ1-1 TRBV2 TGTGCCAGCAGTGCGGGACAGATGAACACTGAAGCTTTCTTT CASSAGQMNTEAFF
TRBD1 few 15 TRBJ2-1 TRBV12-5 TGTGCTAGTGGTTCGTCAGGGGGCGCGCACAATGAGCAGTTCTTC CASGSSGGAHNEQFF
NA NA 16 TRBJ2-1 TRBV7-6 TGTACCAGCAGCCCCAAAGGCTCGGGAAAATACAATGAGCAGTTCTTC CTSSPKGSGKYNEQFF
NA few 14 TRBJ1-4 TRBV27 TGTGCCAGCAGTTTACTAGTTGGAAGTGAAAAACTGTTTTTT CASSLLVGSEKLFF
NA NA 14 TRBJ1-5 TRBV7-6 TGTGCCAGCGAGGGGGAAGGGAGCAATCAGCCCCAGCATTTT CASEGEGSNQPQHF
NA few 17 TRBJ2-6 TRBV5-4 TGTGCCAGCAGCTCGGAAGACAAAGCCCCCTGGGCCAACGTCCTGACTTTC CASSSEDKAPWANVLTF